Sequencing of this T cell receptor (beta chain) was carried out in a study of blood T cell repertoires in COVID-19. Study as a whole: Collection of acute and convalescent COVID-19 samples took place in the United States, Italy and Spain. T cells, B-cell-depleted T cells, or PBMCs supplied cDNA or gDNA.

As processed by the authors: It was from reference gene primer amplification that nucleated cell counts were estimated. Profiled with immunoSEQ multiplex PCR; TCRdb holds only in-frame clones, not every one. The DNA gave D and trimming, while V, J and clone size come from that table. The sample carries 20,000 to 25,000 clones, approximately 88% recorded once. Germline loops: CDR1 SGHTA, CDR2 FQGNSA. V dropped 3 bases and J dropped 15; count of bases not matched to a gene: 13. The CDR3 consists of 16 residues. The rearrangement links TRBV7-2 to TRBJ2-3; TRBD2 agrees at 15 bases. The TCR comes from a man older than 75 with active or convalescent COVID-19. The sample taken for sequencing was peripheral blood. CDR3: CASSFRPGLAGGFLYF. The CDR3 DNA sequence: TGTGCCAGCAGCTTCCGCCCGGGACTAGCGGGGGGCTTTCTCTATTTT. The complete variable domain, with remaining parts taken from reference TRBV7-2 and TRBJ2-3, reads GAGVSQSPSNKVTEKGKDVELRCDPISGHTALYWYRQSLGQGLEFLIYFQGNSAPDKSGLPSDRFSAERTGGSVSTLTIQRTQQEDSAVYLCASSFRPGLAGGFLYFGPGTRLTVL.